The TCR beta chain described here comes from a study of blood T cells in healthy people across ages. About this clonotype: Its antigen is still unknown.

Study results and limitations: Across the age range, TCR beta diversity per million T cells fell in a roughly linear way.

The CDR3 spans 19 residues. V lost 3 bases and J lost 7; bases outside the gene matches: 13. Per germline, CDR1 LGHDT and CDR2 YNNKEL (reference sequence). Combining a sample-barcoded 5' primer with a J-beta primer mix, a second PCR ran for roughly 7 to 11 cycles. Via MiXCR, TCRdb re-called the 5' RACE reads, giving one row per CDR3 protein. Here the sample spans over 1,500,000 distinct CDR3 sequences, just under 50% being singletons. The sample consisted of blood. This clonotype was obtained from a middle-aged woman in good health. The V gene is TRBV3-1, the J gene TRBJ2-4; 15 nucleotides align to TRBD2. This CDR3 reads CASSHLPGLAGGRPNIQYF. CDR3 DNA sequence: TGTGCCAGCAGCCATCTTCCGGGACTAGCGGGGGGCCGGCCTAACATTCAGTACTTC.